Included here is one T cell receptor (beta chain) sequence, with context. The data are from a study of blood T cell repertoires in COVID-19. Study background: From the United States, Italy and Spain came samples of acute and convalescent COVID-19.

Some clones are missing from TCRdb's copy, which holds only in-frame ones; the method was immunoSEQ multiplex PCR. The table includes 150,000 to 200,000 clones, approximately 80% detected once. Germline loops: CDR1 SGHRS, CDR2 YFSETQ. The CDR3 contains 14 residues. The V gene end was trimmed by 4 bases and the J gene end by 6 bases; junction bases not matched to a gene: 2. Across fewer than 25 US areas, participants ranged in age from roughly 18 to 95 years. Self-reported history from a screening survey and questionnaire set each donor's cohort. Resolution of symptoms, clearance, or two negative PCRs was present in recovered Cohort 3 donors.

The sequence derives from a man between 35 and 55 years old who had recovered from COVID-19. The chain carries TRBV5-1 and TRBJ1-4; 11 bases are shared with TRBD1. Input material: PBMCs or T cells enriched from blood (not recorded which). The CDR3 loop is CASSRTGGDEKLFF. In DNA, the CDR3 is TGCGCCAGCAGCCGGACAGGGGGCGATGAAAAACTGTTTTTT. Full variable domain (rest looked up from reference TRBV5-1 and TRBJ1-4): KAGVTQTPRYLIKTRGQQVTLSCSPISGHRSVSWYQQTPGQGLQFLFEYFSETQRNKGNFPGRFSGRQFSNSRSEMNVSTLELGDSALYLCASSRTGGDEKLFFGSGTQLSVL.